The T cell receptor (beta chain) under discussion was sequenced for a study of T cells after yellow fever vaccination. V shed 4 bases and J shed 4 bases, with 14 bases lying between them. Germline V gene data show CDR1 as SEHNR and CDR2 as FQNEAQ (reference sequence). The CDR3 runs to 14 residues. TCRdb reprocessed the 5' RACE reads with MiXCR, giving one entry per CDR3 protein. The sample records 100,000 to 150,000 distinct CDR3 sequences, roughly 15% being singletons. This clonotype was counted a few times. This sequence joins TRBV7-9 and TRBJ2-7; D is possibly TRBD1 (5 bases). The sequence was collected from a man between 18 and 29 years old who received the YFV17D yellow fever vaccine. Material: CD8+ T cells sorted from PBMCs, obtained 5 days after the yellow fever booster vaccination. This CDR3 reads CASSSRQRPYEQYF. The CDR3 DNA reads as TGTGCCAGCAGCTCACGACAGAGACCGTACGAGCAGTACTTC.